This T cell receptor (beta chain) emerged from a study of cytomegalovirus exposure and HLA in healthy donors. As for the study in general: Some 200 million T cells yielded some 120 million unique TCR beta sequences in earlier analysis.

Points from the study as a whole: Among TCR beta chains, those listed as cytomegalovirus-associated numbered 164. Later work found most CMV-associated TCR beta chains apparently HLA-restricted.

A note on this clone: Its antigen is not known.

This CDR3 is built from 18 residues. Trimming removed 3 bases at V and 0 bases at J, with 18 bases between. CDR1 is SGHRS and CDR2 is YFSETQ in the germline V gene. PCR used 60 Vbeta primers and 13 Jbeta primers. Repertoires were generated with immunoSEQ multiplex PCR, while TCRdb's copy carries only in-frame clones and drops some. The sample's table shows 60,000 or so clones. The specimen sequenced was PBMCs. This TCR came from a man aged 45 to 65 in good health and CMV-seropositive. The chain carries TRBV5-1 and TRBJ1-4; D remains unclear. CDR3 sequence (DNA): TGCGCCAGCAGCTGGTCACCAACGGGAGATCCAACTAATGAAAAACTGTTTTTT. Translated: CASSWSPTGDPTNEKLFF.